The entry below describes one T cell receptor beta chain. Its antigen is not known. This entry belongs to a study of T cell responses to AZD1222 COVID-19 vaccine. The study's findings and limits: With two AZD1222 doses given, Spike-specific TCR breadth and depth both rose. Per reports, nearly half of all spike-specific TCRs target regions that are unmutated in variants. The peak T cell response came first, and repertoires were sampled only after it.

V was clipped by 6 bases and J by 0 bases, with 9 bases between them. In germline, CDR1 is KGHSH, CDR2 LQKENI. This CDR3 has 14 amino acids. Assay used: immunoSEQ multiplex PCR; TCRdb lists only in-frame clones, some missing. Of some 110,000 clones detected, 93% appear once; the ten largest clones hold around 5%. The chain employs TRBV18 and TRBJ1-3; no clear D gene. The source was peripheral blood, collected on day 0 of AZD1222 vaccination. This TCR was recovered from an adult in good health. CDR3 sequence: CASSGGVSGNTIYF. CDR3 DNA sequence: TGTGCCAGCTCTGGTGGGGTCTCTGGAAACACCATATATTTT.